A selection of T cell receptor beta chains follows, all from one sample in a study of cytomegalovirus exposure and HLA in healthy donors. Clones were sequenced by immunoSEQ multiplex PCR, and TCRdb holds only the in-frame ones, with some missing. The table includes around 160,000 clones, roughly 85% detected once. The sequenced material came from PBMCs. The receptors were sampled from a man younger than 35 in good health and CMV-seropositive. Each CDR3 is given with its conserved first and last residue. The order of the fields is J gene, D gene, clone size, V gene, CDR3 protein, CDR3 DNA. D genes are given only for firm matches. Where a row states a size, it is once, few, many or the class of an expanded clone; other rows omit it.

>TRBJ1-1|NA|few|TRBV6-1
CAGKDRWASVEAFF
TGTGCCGGGAAGGACAGATGGGCCAGCGTTGAAGCTTTCTTT
>TRBJ2-7|NA|NA|TRBV7-2
CASSLALFYEQYF
TGTGCCAGCAGCTTAGCCCTTTTCTACGAGCAGTACTTC
>TRBJ2-1|TRBD1|NA|TRBV9
CASSADRPSYNEQFF
TGTGCCAGCAGCGCGGACAGGCCCTCCTACAATGAGCAGTTCTTC
>TRBJ1-6|TRBD1|once|TRBV10-2
CASSVTTGGNNSPLHF
TGCGCCAGCAGTGTAACAACAGGGGGTAATAATTCACCCCTCCACTTT
>TRBJ2-7|NA|once|TRBV9
CASSVGGKGEQYF
TGTGCCAGCAGCGTAGGCGGCAAAGGAGAGCAGTACTTC
>TRBJ1-2|NA|NA|TRBV4-2
CASSQEVRQGRGYGYTF
TGTGCCAGCAGCCAAGAGGTCCGGCAGGGGCGCGGCTATGGCTACACCTTC
>TRBJ1-2|TRBD1|NA|TRBV25-1
CASSADRGRSGYTF
TGTGCCAGCAGTGCTGACAGGGGAAGATCTGGCTACACCTTC
>TRBJ1-3|TRBD1|few|TRBV7-9
CASSPPGQLSGNTMYF
TGTGCCAGCAGCCCCCCGGGACAGCTCTCTGGAAACACCATGTATTTT
>TRBJ2-2|TRBD2|once|TRBV4-1
CASSQALIAGGNTGELFF
TGCGCCAGCAGCCAAGCTCTTATAGCGGGGGGGAACACCGGGGAGCTGTTTTTT
>TRBJ1-1|NA|NA|TRBV27
CASRPMEFTQNTEAFF
TGTGCCAGCAGGCCTATGGAGTTCACACAGAACACTGAAGCTTTCTTT
>TRBJ2-3|NA|NA|TRBV5-1
CASSFGQPTDTQYF
TGCGCCAGCAGCTTCGGACAGCCCACAGATACGCAGTATTTT
>TRBJ2-7|TRBD1|NA|TRBV15
CATSRGDRDIYEQYF
TGTGCCACCAGCAGGGGAGACAGGGACATTTACGAGCAGTACTTC
>TRBJ1-2|NA|NA|TRBV5-1
CASAEGSRTDGYTF
TGCGCCAGCGCGGAGGGTTCACGAACGGATGGCTACACCTTC
>TRBJ2-7|NA|NA|TRBV25-1
CARPLESGKTYEQYF
TGTGCCAGGCCCCTAGAGTCGGGGAAGACCTACGAGCAGTACTTC
>TRBJ2-7|NA|NA|TRBV2
CASSREGGGGEQYF
TGTGCCAGCAGCCGCGAGGGTGGGGGAGGCGAGCAGTACTTC
>TRBJ2-5|TRBD2|once|TRBV12-5
CASGLYLAGAQETQYF
TGTGCTAGTGGTTTGTACCTAGCGGGGGCCCAAGAGACCCAGTACTTC
>TRBJ2-1|TRBD2|NA|TRBV30
CAWSKTGGYNEQFF
TGTGCCTGGAGTAAAACGGGGGGCTACAATGAGCAGTTCTTC
>TRBJ2-3|NA|NA|TRBV7-7
CASSKIFANTQYF
TGTGCTAGCAGCAAGATATTCGCGAATACGCAGTATTTT
>TRBJ1-1|TRBD1|NA|TRBV29-1
CSVEDSGTGGTEAFF
TGCAGCGTTGAGGATTCCGGGACAGGAGGGACTGAAGCTTTCTTT
>TRBJ2-5|TRBD1|NA|TRBV5-4
CASSSGQQQETQYF
TGTGCCAGCAGCTCGGGACAGCAACAAGAGACCCAGTACTTC
>TRBJ2-1|TRBD2|few|TRBV29-1
CSVETSGGYNEQFF
TGCAGCGTTGAAACTAGCGGGGGATACAATGAGCAGTTCTTC
>TRBJ2-3|TRBD1|once|TRBV27
CASVRQGALTDTQYF
TGTGCCAGCGTAAGACAGGGGGCGCTGACAGATACGCAGTATTTT
>TRBJ2-1|TRBD1|NA|TRBV11-2
CASSIGTGGWDEQFF
TGTGCCAGCAGCATCGGGACAGGGGGCTGGGATGAGCAGTTCTTC
>TRBJ2-2|TRBD1|NA|TRBV30
CAWGGQGAGELFF
TGTGCCTGGGGAGGACAGGGGGCCGGGGAGCTGTTTTTT
>TRBJ1-1|NA|NA|TRBV27
CASSLSTRNTEAFF
TGTGCCAGCAGTTTATCGACAAGGAACACTGAAGCTTTCTTT
>TRBJ2-2|NA|NA|TRBV27
CASSLGGKGELFF
TGTGCCAGCAGTTTAGGAGGGAAGGGGGAGCTGTTTTTT
>TRBJ1-1|NA|NA|TRBV2
CASSLSSIGTEAFF
TGTGCCAGCAGTCTGTCGTCCATCGGCACTGAAGCTTTCTTT
>TRBJ2-7|TRBD1|few|TRBV6-6
CASSYTGGNTYEQYF
TGTGCCAGCAGTTACACAGGGGGAAATACCTACGAGCAGTACTTC
>TRBJ2-1|TRBD2|NA|TRBV10-3
CAISKGLAPYNEQFF
TGTGCCATCAGTAAGGGACTAGCCCCATACAATGAGCAGTTCTTC
>TRBJ1-4|TRBD1|NA|TRBV6-5
CASSYIGQGSEKLFF
TGTGCCAGCAGTTACATAGGACAGGGAAGCGAAAAACTGTTTTTT
>TRBJ2-3|NA|NA|TRBV19
CASSMGDISNTDTQYF
TGTGCCAGTAGTATGGGGGACATCTCTAATACAGATACGCAGTATTTT
>TRBJ2-5|NA|once|TRBV6-5
CASSIIERRETQYF
TGTGCCAGCAGTATCATAGAGCGGAGAGAGACCCAGTACTTC
>TRBJ2-7|NA|NA|TRBV5-1
CASSRGGADEQYF
TGCGCCTCATCGAGGGGGGGGGCCGACGAGCAGTACTTC
>TRBJ2-5|TRBD2|NA|TRBV10-2
CASRSAGGKETQYF
TGCGCCAGCAGGTCAGCGGGGGGGAAGGAGACCCAGTACTTC
>TRBJ1-6|NA|NA|TRBV6-4
CASSESSGSPLHF
TGTGCCAGCAGTGAGTCTTCAGGTTCACCCCTCCACTTT
>TRBJ1-3|NA|NA|TRBV7-9
CASSRGRGGRNTIYF
TGTGCCAGCAGCCGAGGACGCGGCGGGCGAAACACCATATATTTT
>TRBJ2-7|NA|NA|TRBV13
CASSLGRRVEQYF
TGTGCCAGCAGCTTAGGTCGTCGGGTCGAGCAGTACTTC
>TRBJ2-1|TRBD2|NA|TRBV2
CASSEYQRGGSNEQFF
TGTGCCAGCAGTGAATACCAGCGGGGGGGCTCCAATGAGCAGTTCTTC
>TRBJ2-3|NA|NA|TRBV25-1
CASSGAGPDTQYF
TGTGCCAGCAGTGGGGCCGGTCCAGATACGCAGTATTTT
>TRBJ2-2|NA|NA|TRBV5-1
CASSLGPIRGDPGELFF
TGCGCCAGCAGCTTGGGACCGATTAGGGGCGACCCCGGGGAGCTGTTTTTT
>TRBJ1-5|TRBD1|NA|TRBV5-8
CASSLALSGGQPQHF
TGTGCCAGCAGCTTGGCACTATCAGGGGGTCAGCCCCAGCATTTT
>TRBJ1-5|NA|NA|TRBV7-9
CASSLAGPGQINQPQHF
TGTGCCAGCAGCTTAGCAGGGCCGGGACAAATCAATCAGCCCCAGCATTTT
>TRBJ2-2|TRBD1|NA|TRBV2
CASSDTGAATGELFF
TGTGCCAGCAGTGATACAGGGGCCGCCACCGGGGAGCTGTTTTTT
>TRBJ1-4|NA|NA|TRBV9
CASSVSGSSEKLFF
TGTGCCAGCAGCGTATCAGGGTCGAGTGAAAAACTGTTTTTT
>TRBJ1-5|NA|NA|TRBV4-1
CASSRESVSQPQHF
TGCGCCAGCAGCCGAGAGTCTGTCTCTCAGCCCCAGCATTTT
>TRBJ2-7|NA|NA|TRBV5-1
CASSQRQASYEQYF
TGCGCCAGCAGCCAACGACAGGCCTCCTACGAGCAGTACTTC
>TRBJ1-2|TRBD1|NA|TRBV5-6
CASSRDRGRINYGYTF
TGTGCCAGCAGCAGGGACAGGGGGCGGATTAACTATGGCTACACCTTC
>TRBJ1-2|TRBD1|NA|TRBV5-6
CASSADRGPGYTF
TGTGCCAGCAGCGCCGACAGGGGGCCTGGCTACACCTTC
>TRBJ1-6|TRBD1|NA|TRBV19
CASSILGQGGNSPLHF
TGTGCCAGTAGTATACTCGGACAGGGGGGGAATTCACCCCTCCACTTT
>TRBJ1-1|NA|NA|TRBV7-9
CASSSAGAEAFF
TGTGCCAGCAGCTCAGCAGGGGCTGAAGCTTTCTTT
>TRBJ2-7|NA|NA|TRBV12-5
CASGFGNEQYF
TGTGCTAGTGGGTTCGGGAACGAGCAGTACTTC
>TRBJ1-2|NA|NA|TRBV6-1
CASSEAYRQSNYGYTF
TGTGCCAGCAGTGAAGCATACCGACAGTCCAACTATGGCTACACCTTC
>TRBJ2-1|NA|NA|TRBV11-2
CASSLGTNYNEQFF
TGTGCCAGCAGCTTAGGCACTAATTACAATGAGCAGTTCTTC
>TRBJ1-2|NA|NA|TRBV29-1
CSVEPTGNYGYTF
TGCAGCGTTGAACCGACGGGAAACTATGGCTACACCTTC
>TRBJ2-4|NA|NA|TRBV7-4
CASSLHRESKNIQYF
TGTGCCAGCAGCTTGCACAGGGAATCCAAAAACATTCAGTACTTC
>TRBJ1-6|TRBD1|NA|TRBV5-8
CASSTGGGDSPLHF
TGTGCCAGCAGCACAGGGGGAGGGGATTCACCCCTCCACTTT
>TRBJ2-1|TRBD1|NA|TRBV9
CASSVTQGTSYNEQFF
TGTGCCAGCAGCGTAACACAGGGGACCTCTTACAATGAGCAGTTCTTC
>TRBJ2-1|TRBD2|NA|TRBV2
CASILGLQTSGRNEQFF
TGTGCCAGCATCCTGGGACTACAGACTAGCGGACGCAATGAGCAGTTCTTC
>TRBJ2-1|TRBD2|NA|TRBV5-5
CASSLNPSGSFEQFF
TGTGCCAGCAGCTTGAATCCTAGCGGGAGTTTTGAGCAGTTCTTC
>TRBJ2-5|TRBD1|NA|TRBV7-9
CSSSSGQGWETQYF
TGTTCCAGCAGCTCCGGACAGGGCTGGGAGACCCAGTACTTC